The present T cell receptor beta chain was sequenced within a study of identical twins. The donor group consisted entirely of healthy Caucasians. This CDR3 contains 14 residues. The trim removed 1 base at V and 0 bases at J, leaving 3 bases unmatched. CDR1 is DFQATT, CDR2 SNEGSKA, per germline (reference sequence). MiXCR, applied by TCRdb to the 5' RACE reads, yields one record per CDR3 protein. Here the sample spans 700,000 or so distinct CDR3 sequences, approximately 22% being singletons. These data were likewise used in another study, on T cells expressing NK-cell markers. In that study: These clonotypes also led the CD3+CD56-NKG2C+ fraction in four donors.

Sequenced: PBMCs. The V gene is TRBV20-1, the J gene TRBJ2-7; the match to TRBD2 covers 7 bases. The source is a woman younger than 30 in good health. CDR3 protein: CSARAERGSYEQYF. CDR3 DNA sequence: TGCAGTGCTAGAGCCGAGCGGGGCTCCTACGAGCAGTACTTC.